This is a list of T cell receptor beta chains from one sample in a study of CDR3 diversity in severe acne. One entry per CDR3 protein results from TCRdb running MiXCR on the PCR reads. The sample carries more than 70,000 distinct CDR3 sequences, 48% recorded once. Sequencing was done on a sample of blood. All receptors come from a male donor in good health, serving as a control. Each CDR3 is given with its conserved first and last residue. The D gene is left open where the match is weak. Size is omitted from some rows. Given values are once, few, many or a class for expanded clones.

v_gene: TRBV10-3
abundance: -
j_gene: TRBJ1-1
d_gene: -
CDR3nt: TGTGCCAGCAGTTCGAACCGGGACCTCATCACTGAAGCTTTCTTT
CDR3aa: CASSSNRDLITEAFF

v_gene: TRBV7-6
abundance: medium-sized
j_gene: TRBJ2-2
d_gene: TRBD2
CDR3nt: TGTGCCAGCAGCTTAGGAGCGGGAGACGGGGAGCTGTTTTTT
CDR3aa: CASSLGAGDGELFF

v_gene: TRBV15
abundance: -
j_gene: TRBJ1-4
d_gene: TRBD1
CDR3nt: TGTGCCACCAGCAGAGACCGTGGGACAGGGTCGAAACTGTTTTTT
CDR3aa: CATSRDRGTGSKLFF

v_gene: TRBV15
abundance: -
j_gene: TRBJ1-3
d_gene: -
CDR3nt: TGTGCCACCAGCAGAGATCCAGGGCGCACCATATATTTT
CDR3aa: CATSRDPGRTIYF

v_gene: TRBV7-3
abundance: -
j_gene: TRBJ2-2
d_gene: TRBD2
CDR3nt: TGTGCCAGCAGCTTAGGGACTAGCTTCGGGGAGCTGTTTTTT
CDR3aa: CASSLGTSFGELFF

v_gene: TRBV15
abundance: few
j_gene: TRBJ2-3
d_gene: TRBD1
CDR3nt: TGTGCCACCAGCGGATACCGGGACAGAAGCACAGATACGCAGTATTTT
CDR3aa: CATSGYRDRSTDTQYF

v_gene: TRBV29-1
abundance: -
j_gene: TRBJ2-5
d_gene: TRBD1
CDR3nt: TGCAGCGTTGAGACAGGGGAGACCCAGTACTTC
CDR3aa: CSVETGETQYF

v_gene: TRBV11-2
abundance: many
j_gene: TRBJ2-7
d_gene: -
CDR3nt: TGTGCCAGCAGCTTAACCCAAGTCTACGAGCAGTACTTC
CDR3aa: CASSLTQVYEQYF

v_gene: TRBV3-1
abundance: few
j_gene: TRBJ2-3
d_gene: TRBD2
CDR3nt: TGTGCCAGCAGCCCTTTCGGACTAGCGGGAGGGGGAACAGATACGCAGTATTTT
CDR3aa: CASSPFGLAGGGTDTQYF

v_gene: TRBV6-5
abundance: -
j_gene: TRBJ2-7
d_gene: -
CDR3nt: TGTGCCATCTCAGGGGCAGGGGATTCCTACGAGCAGTACTTC
CDR3aa: CAISGAGDSYEQYF

v_gene: TRBV20-1
abundance: -
j_gene: TRBJ1-6
d_gene: TRBD1
CDR3nt: TGCAGTGCTACAACCGGGACAGGGAATGACTTT
CDR3aa: CSATTGTGNDF

v_gene: TRBV20-1
abundance: -
j_gene: TRBJ1-2
d_gene: TRBD1
CDR3nt: TGCAGTGCTATCGAGGGGGCGGTTAACTATGGCTACACCTTC
CDR3aa: CSAIEGAVNYGYTF

v_gene: TRBV7-9
abundance: -
j_gene: TRBJ2-5
d_gene: -
CDR3nt: TGTGCCAGCAGCTTTTCTGGGGAGACCCAGTACTTC
CDR3aa: CASSFSGETQYF

v_gene: TRBV7-9
abundance: -
j_gene: TRBJ1-1
d_gene: -
CDR3nt: TGTGCCAGCAGTCCGGCCGGGACCCGGGGCACTGAAGCTTTCTTT
CDR3aa: CASSPAGTRGTEAFF

v_gene: TRBV10-2
abundance: -
j_gene: TRBJ1-1
d_gene: -
CDR3nt: TGCGCCAGCAGTGAGGGGTGGGGGGGGCGCGGCACTGAAGCTTTCTTT
CDR3aa: CASSEGWGGRGTEAFF

v_gene: TRBV9
abundance: -
j_gene: TRBJ1-5
d_gene: -
CDR3nt: TGTGCCAGCGGTTCAGAGTTACATCAGCCCCAGCATTTT
CDR3aa: CASGSELHQPQHF

v_gene: TRBV28
abundance: many
j_gene: TRBJ1-2
d_gene: TRBD1
CDR3nt: TGTGCCAGCAGTTCAAACCCGGGACAGGGGGCCTACACCTTC
CDR3aa: CASSSNPGQGAYTF

v_gene: TRBV12-3/TRBV12-4
abundance: -
j_gene: TRBJ2-3
d_gene: -
CDR3nt: TGTGCCAGCAGCTTAAACATTTGGGATACGCAGTATTTT
CDR3aa: CASSLNIWDTQYF

v_gene: TRBV7-9
abundance: -
j_gene: TRBJ2-3
d_gene: TRBD2
CDR3nt: TGTGCCAGCAGCTACTACAGCGGGGGGGCAAGGGATACGCAGTATTTT
CDR3aa: CASSYYSGGARDTQYF

v_gene: TRBV14
abundance: -
j_gene: TRBJ1-2
d_gene: -
CDR3nt: TGTGCCAGCAGCCACACCGACTCCGTCTATGGCTACACCTTC
CDR3aa: CASSHTDSVYGYTF

v_gene: TRBV11-2
abundance: many
j_gene: TRBJ1-2
d_gene: -
CDR3nt: TGTGCCAGCAACAAGCAGGGAGGGGGCTACACCTTC
CDR3aa: CASNKQGGGYTF

v_gene: TRBV7-3
abundance: once
j_gene: TRBJ1-6
d_gene: -
CDR3nt: TGTGCCGGCAGCTTTGTAACAGGCCTGGGGGATTCACCCCTCCACTTT
CDR3aa: CAGSFVTGLGDSPLHF

v_gene: TRBV30
abundance: many
j_gene: TRBJ2-2
d_gene: -
CDR3nt: TGTGCCTGGGCTCAGGGTGACACCGGGGAGCTGTTTTTT
CDR3aa: CAWAQGDTGELFF

v_gene: TRBV7-8
abundance: -
j_gene: TRBJ2-5
d_gene: TRBD1
CDR3nt: TGTGCCAGCAGTGGGACAGCCGAAGAGACCCAGTACTTC
CDR3aa: CASSGTAEETQYF

v_gene: TRBV7-9
abundance: many
j_gene: TRBJ2-3
d_gene: TRBD2
CDR3nt: TGTGCCAGCAGCTTTGGGGCGGGAGTTACAGATACGCAGTATTTT
CDR3aa: CASSFGAGVTDTQYF

v_gene: TRBV6-1
abundance: -
j_gene: TRBJ2-1
d_gene: TRBD1
CDR3nt: TGTGCCAGCAGTGAAGGGGACAGGGGGTTCACCTACAATGAGCAGTTCTTC
CDR3aa: CASSEGDRGFTYNEQFF

v_gene: TRBV9
abundance: -
j_gene: TRBJ2-1
d_gene: -
CDR3nt: TGTGCCAGCAGCGTAGAGAGAGACACCTACAATGAGCAGTTCTTC
CDR3aa: CASSVERDTYNEQFF

v_gene: TRBV15
abundance: few
j_gene: TRBJ1-5
d_gene: -
CDR3nt: TGTGCCACCAGCAGAGATTTTAGTCAGCCCCAGCATTTT
CDR3aa: CATSRDFSQPQHF

v_gene: TRBV25-1
abundance: -
j_gene: TRBJ2-7
d_gene: -
CDR3nt: TGTGCCAGCAGTGGGACTGGGTCCGGATCGCTGCAGTACTTC
CDR3aa: CASSGTGSGSLQYF

v_gene: TRBV11-2
abundance: -
j_gene: TRBJ2-7
d_gene: TRBD2
CDR3nt: TGTGCCAGCAGCTTCAACGGACTAGCGGGAGTGGTCTACGAGCAGTACTTC
CDR3aa: CASSFNGLAGVVYEQYF

v_gene: TRBV28
abundance: many
j_gene: TRBJ2-2
d_gene: -
CDR3nt: TGTGCCAGCAGCTTAGAAGTTCCCGGGGAGCTGTTTTTT
CDR3aa: CASSLEVPGELFF

v_gene: TRBV7-2
abundance: few
j_gene: TRBJ1-4
d_gene: -
CDR3nt: TGTGCCAGCAGCCAAACATCGCACTCGGAAAAACTGTTTTTT
CDR3aa: CASSQTSHSEKLFF

v_gene: TRBV7-9
abundance: few
j_gene: TRBJ2-2
d_gene: -
CDR3nt: TGTGCCAGTAGTCGGCTAGAAGGGCACACCGGGGAGCTGTTTTTT
CDR3aa: CASSRLEGHTGELFF

v_gene: TRBV3-1
abundance: -
j_gene: TRBJ1-3
d_gene: -
CDR3nt: TGTGCCAGCAGTTTGCAGTCTGGAAACACCATATATTTT
CDR3aa: CASSLQSGNTIYF

v_gene: TRBV6-4
abundance: -
j_gene: TRBJ2-2
d_gene: TRBD2
CDR3nt: TGTGCCAGCAGTAGCGGGAACACCGGAGTACTGTTTTTT
CDR3aa: CASSSGNTGVLFF

v_gene: TRBV27
abundance: -
j_gene: TRBJ1-5
d_gene: TRBD1
CDR3nt: TGTGCCAGCAGGTCAGTCATCAGGGGGCTATCAGATCAGCCCCAGCATTTT
CDR3aa: CASRSVIRGLSDQPQHF

v_gene: TRBV5-1
abundance: many
j_gene: TRBJ1-1
d_gene: TRBD1
CDR3nt: TGCGCCAGCAGCTTGAGGGGGCAAAACACTGAAGCTTTCTTT
CDR3aa: CASSLRGQNTEAFF

v_gene: TRBV6-1
abundance: once
j_gene: TRBJ1-1
d_gene: -
CDR3nt: TGTGCCAGCAGATGGTCAGTGAACACTGAAGCTTTCTTT
CDR3aa: CASRWSVNTEAFF

v_gene: TRBV13
abundance: many
j_gene: TRBJ1-2
d_gene: TRBD1
CDR3nt: TGTGCCAGCAGCTTGGGGACAGGGAGAGGCTACACCTTC
CDR3aa: CASSLGTGRGYTF

v_gene: TRBV6-5
abundance: -
j_gene: TRBJ2-7
d_gene: -
CDR3nt: TGTGCCAGCAGTTTAGGGGGAGCAGGGACCGAGCAGTACTTC
CDR3aa: CASSLGGAGTEQYF

v_gene: TRBV7-2
abundance: -
j_gene: TRBJ2-7
d_gene: -
CDR3nt: TGTGCCAGCAGTCAACAGGACTCCTACGAGCAGTACTTC
CDR3aa: CASSQQDSYEQYF

v_gene: TRBV6-1
abundance: -
j_gene: TRBJ1-6
d_gene: -
CDR3nt: TGTGCCACAATACCAGGGGTGGCGGATTCACCCCTCCACTTT
CDR3aa: CATIPGVADSPLHF

v_gene: TRBV29-1
abundance: medium-sized
j_gene: TRBJ2-3
d_gene: -
CDR3nt: TGCAGCGGGTTGGACAGTAGCACAGATACGCAGTATTTT
CDR3aa: CSGLDSSTDTQYF

v_gene: TRBV7-7
abundance: many
j_gene: TRBJ1-1
d_gene: -
CDR3nt: TGTGCTAGCCTCTTCGACACTGAAGCTTTCTTT
CDR3aa: CASLFDTEAFF

v_gene: TRBV20-1
abundance: once
j_gene: TRBJ2-6
d_gene: -
CDR3nt: TGCAGTGCTAGATATCTCTCTGGGGCCAACGTCCTGACTTTC
CDR3aa: CSARYLSGANVLTF

v_gene: TRBV6-5
abundance: few
j_gene: TRBJ1-6
d_gene: -
CDR3nt: TGTGCCAGCAGCGACAGGTGGAGCTCACCCCTCCACTTT
CDR3aa: CASSDRWSSPLHF

v_gene: TRBV24-1
abundance: -
j_gene: TRBJ2-7
d_gene: -
CDR3nt: TGTGCCACCGGGACCGTCCCGCGGGAAAATGACTACGAGCAGTACTTC
CDR3aa: CATGTVPRENDYEQYF

v_gene: TRBV7-9
abundance: many
j_gene: TRBJ2-7
d_gene: TRBD2
CDR3nt: TGTGCCAGCAGCCGGGGGGGGGCCACCTACGAGCAGTACTTC
CDR3aa: CASSRGGATYEQYF

v_gene: TRBV9
abundance: -
j_gene: TRBJ2-7
d_gene: -
CDR3nt: TGTGCCAGCAGCGTAGCTCCCAGGGGCTCCTACGAGCAGTACTTC
CDR3aa: CASSVAPRGSYEQYF

v_gene: TRBV6-1
abundance: many
j_gene: TRBJ1-5
d_gene: TRBD1
CDR3nt: TGTGCCAGCAGTTTAATCGACAGGGTTAATAATCAGCCCCAGCATTTT
CDR3aa: CASSLIDRVNNQPQHF

v_gene: TRBV2
abundance: -
j_gene: TRBJ1-1
d_gene: -
CDR3nt: TGTGCCAGCAGTGCACTAAAGAAATCATCCACTGAAGCTTTCTTT
CDR3aa: CASSALKKSSTEAFF

v_gene: TRBV7-8
abundance: -
j_gene: TRBJ2-7
d_gene: TRBD1
CDR3nt: TGTGCCAGCAGCGGGGGACAGGGCGACGAGCAGTACTTC
CDR3aa: CASSGGQGDEQYF

v_gene: TRBV6-5
abundance: -
j_gene: TRBJ2-7
d_gene: -
CDR3nt: TGTGCCAGCAGCCACAGCTACGAGCAGTACTTC
CDR3aa: CASSHSYEQYF

v_gene: TRBV25-1
abundance: many
j_gene: TRBJ2-2
d_gene: TRBD2
CDR3nt: TGTGCCAGCCGGGGGGGACACTTATACACCGGGGAGCTGTTTTTT
CDR3aa: CASRGGHLYTGELFF